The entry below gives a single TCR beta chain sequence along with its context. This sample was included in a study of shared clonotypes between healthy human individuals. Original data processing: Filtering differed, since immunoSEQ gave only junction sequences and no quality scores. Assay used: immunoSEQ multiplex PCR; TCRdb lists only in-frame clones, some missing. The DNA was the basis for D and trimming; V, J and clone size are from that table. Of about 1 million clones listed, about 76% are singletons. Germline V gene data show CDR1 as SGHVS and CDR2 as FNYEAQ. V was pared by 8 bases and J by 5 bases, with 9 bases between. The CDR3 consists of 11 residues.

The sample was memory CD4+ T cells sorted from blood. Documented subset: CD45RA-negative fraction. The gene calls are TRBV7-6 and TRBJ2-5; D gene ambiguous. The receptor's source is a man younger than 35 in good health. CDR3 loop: CASELGETQYF. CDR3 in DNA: TGTGCCAGCGAGCTGGGGGAGACCCAGTACTTC.